This T cell receptor beta chain was captured by sequencing in a study of PD-L1 blockade in urothelial cancer. The overall study: The year 2014 saw patients start atezolizumab, 1,200 mg intravenously every 3 weeks. Analysis of the blood was performed 3 weeks (second dose) and 6 weeks after treatment start. The study, taken as a whole, reports: Better survival was predicted by below-median pretreatment blood TCR clonality.

Assay used: immunoSEQ multiplex PCR; TCRdb lists only in-frame clones, some missing. Here the sample spans some 60,000 clones, 86% being singletons. CDR1 and CDR2 (germline): MGHRA, YSYEKL. J gave up 1 base and V 1 base, and 12 bases lay outside the gene matches. This CDR3 contains 18 residues. A note on this clone: Antigen specificity is unknown.

The clonotype originates from a man in his fifties or sixties with urothelial cancer. The rearrangement links TRBV4-1 to TRBJ2-5, with TRBD1 matching 7 bases. Specimen: PBMCs, collected around atezolizumab (anti-PD-L1) treatment. DNA for the CDR3: TGCGCCAGCAGCCAAGCCTTTAAAAAAGGACAGGTCCAAGAGACCCAGTACTTC. Protein: CASSQAFKKGQVQETQYF.